This T cell receptor beta chain was documented in a study of neurological immune-mediated disorders. Regarding the study as a whole: With the multiple sclerosis repertoire cluster, neither clinical nor MRI features showed any association.

This clonotype was found many times. Its antigen is not identified. The CDR3 consists of 19 residues. Germline V CDR1 and CDR2: SGHTA, FQGTGA. V dropped 1 base and J dropped 2 bases, with 22 bases sitting between them. The unsorted libraries were made from 2 million PBMCs kept at -80 C. The cDNA was produced through 5'RACE with 10-nucleotide random UMIs. TCRdb analysed the 5' RACE reads with MiXCR anew, one entry per CDR3 protein. Here the sample spans 50,000 or so distinct CDR3 sequences, around 3.3% being singletons. The specimen sequenced was PBMCs. The TCR sequence derives from a man aged 35 to 55 with multiple sclerosis. The chain joins TRBV7-3 to TRBJ2-3; maybe TRBD2 (6 bases). The CDR3 DNA sequence: TGTGCCAGCAGCTTAAGGTCTATAGGAGGGGAGCGGCCCACAGATACGCAGTATTTT. It codes for CASSLRSIGGERPTDTQYF. Full variable domain (remainder filled in from reference TRBV7-3 and TRBJ2-3): GAGVSQTPSNKVTEKGKYVELRCDPISGHTALYWYRQSLGQGPEFLIYFQGTGAADDSGLPNDRFFAVRPEGSVSTLKIQRTERGDSAVYLCASSLRSIGGERPTDTQYFGPGTRLTVL.